The rows below give T cell receptor beta chains drawn from one sample of a study of T cells in Graves' hyperthyroidism and ophthalmopathy. MiXCR was run by TCRdb on the multiplex PCR reads, yielding one entry per CDR3 protein. The sample contains approximately 620,000 distinct CDR3 sequences, about a sixth of which appear only once. The sequenced sample was blood. These receptors originate from a woman in her forties with Graves' ophthalmopathy. Each CDR3 is given with its conserved first and last residue. D genes are given only for firm matches. Rows may omit the clone size; those that give it use once, few, many or a size class.

size,D,length,V,J,CDR3,DNA
many,NA,14,TRBV5-6,TRBJ2-2,CASSLEMGTGELFF,TGTGCCAGCAGCTTGGAAATGGGAACCGGGGAGCTGTTTTTT
NA,NA,14,TRBV29-1,TRBJ1-2,CSVEEGQQNYGYTF,TGCAGCGTTGAAGAAGGACAGCAGAACTATGGCTACACCTTC
many,NA,16,TRBV4-1,TRBJ2-5,CASSQDYNDVQETQYF,TGCGCCAGCAGCCAAGATTATAATGACGTCCAAGAGACCCAGTACTTC
NA,NA,15,TRBV20-1,TRBJ2-5,CSARAGRGRVETQYF,TGCAGTGCTAGAGCAGGACGGGGTCGAGTAGAGACCCAGTACTTC
NA,NA,12,TRBV19,TRBJ2-7,CASSMAGNEQYF,TGTGCCAGTAGTATGGCCGGGAACGAGCAGTACTTC
many,NA,13,TRBV3-1,TRBJ1-1,CASSQGPLQGAFF,TGTGCCAGCAGCCAAGGACCCCTCCAGGGAGCTTTCTTT
many,TRBD2,18,TRBV2,TRBJ2-5,CASSEGPLLAGEGETQYF,TGTGCCAGCAGTGAAGGACCGTTACTAGCGGGGGAAGGAGAGACCCAGTACTTC
many,NA,15,TRBV11-2,TRBJ2-7,CASSFKLGGEYEQYF,TGTGCCAGCAGCTTTAAACTGGGGGGCGAGTACGAGCAGTACTTC
many,NA,11,TRBV2,TRBJ1-1,CASSETTEAFF,TGTGCCAGCAGTGAGACCACTGAAGCTTTCTTT
NA,NA,14,TRBV20-1,TRBJ1-5,CSASPGAGNQPQHF,TGCAGTGCTAGCCCCGGGGCGGGCAATCAGCCCCAGCATTTT
NA,TRBD1,15,TRBV20-1,TRBJ1-1,CSTRGQGGVQSEAFF,TGCAGTACCCGTGGACAGGGAGGAGTTCAGAGTGAAGCTTTCTTT
many,NA,14,TRBV28,TRBJ2-7,CASSFTGQIYEQYF,TGTGCCAGCAGTTTCACCGGACAGATCTACGAGCAGTACTTC
NA,NA,14,TRBV7-6,TRBJ1-1,CASSPDAGNTEAFF,TGTGCCAGCAGCCCCGACGCAGGGAACACTGAAGCTTTCTTT
NA,NA,15,TRBV5-1,TRBJ2-7,CASSLDRLAGAEQYF,TGCGCCAGCAGCTTGGATCGTCTAGCCGGGGCCGAGCAGTACTTC
few,NA,15,TRBV6-1,TRBJ1-6,CASSASRGRNSPLHF,TGTGCCAGCAGTGCGAGCCGGGGACGGAATTCACCCCTCCACTTT
NA,TRBD1,15,TRBV7-7,TRBJ2-1,CASSKGQGAWNEQFF,TGTGCTAGCAGTAAGGGACAGGGGGCGTGGAATGAGCAGTTCTTC
few,NA,14,TRBV2,TRBJ1-5,CASSRGLSNQPQHF,TGTGCCAGCAGTCGGGGCCTTAGCAATCAGCCCCAGCATTTT
few,NA,14,TRBV2,TRBJ2-3,CASSVDTRSDTQYF,TGTGCCAGCAGTGTAGATACCAGGTCAGATACGCAGTATTTT
NA,NA,15,TRBV10-3,TRBJ1-1,CAISESTGGTRKAFF,TGTGCCATCAGTGAGTCGACAGGAGGGACCCGAAAAGCTTTCTTT
many,NA,12,TRBV11-2,TRBJ2-7,CASSPGNGEQYF,TGTGCCAGCAGCCCTGGGAACGGGGAGCAGTACTTC
few,NA,15,TRBV27,TRBJ2-7,CASSLMGGGTYEQYF,TGTGCCAGCAGTTTAATGGGAGGAGGGACCTACGAGCAGTACTTC
few,NA,15,TRBV20-1,TRBJ2-7,CSARDLVAGPYEQYF,TGCAGTGCTAGAGATCTCGTGGCAGGGCCCTACGAGCAGTACTTC
many,NA,15,TRBV5-6,TRBJ1-2,CASSLGALMTYGYTF,TGTGCCAGCAGCTTAGGGGCACTCATGACGTATGGCTACACCTTC
few,NA,13,TRBV7-3,TRBJ1-6,CASSFSEDSPLHF,TGTGCCAGCAGCTTTTCCGAGGATTCACCCCTCCACTTT
many,NA,16,TRBV2,TRBJ1-6,CASSRQETIPNSPLHF,TGTGCCAGCAGTCGACAGGAGACAATTCCCAATTCACCCCTCCACTTT
many,TRBD1,17,TRBV24-1,TRBJ1-1,CATSDQTGERRNTEAFF,TGTGCCACCAGTGACCAGACAGGGGAGAGGAGGAACACTGAAGCTTTCTTT
NA,NA,11,TRBV5-1,TRBJ2-1,CASSITNEQFF,TGCGCCAGCAGCATAACCAATGAGCAGTTCTTC
many,NA,15,TRBV5-1,TRBJ2-2,CASSLVGAGTGELFF,TGCGCCAGCAGCTTGGTAGGGGCCGGCACCGGGGAGCTGTTTTTT
many,TRBD2,16,TRBV20-1,TRBJ2-1,CSATPTTSGSYNEQFF,TGCAGTGCTACGCCAACTACTAGCGGGAGCTACAATGAGCAGTTCTTC
many,TRBD1,14,TRBV7-2,TRBJ2-1,CASSGGQGYNEQFF,TGTGCCAGCTCGGGGGGACAGGGCTACAATGAGCAGTTCTTC
many,NA,14,TRBV6-1,TRBJ1-1,CASGVGRGPPEAFF,TGTGCCAGCGGTGTCGGTCGAGGGCCCCCTGAAGCTTTCTTT
NA,NA,15,TRBV19,TRBJ1-5,CACSTPGWNDQPQHF,TGTGCCTGTAGTACCCCGGGGTGGAATGATCAGCCCCAGCATTTT
few,NA,13,TRBV20-1,TRBJ1-5,CSATTGFSQPQHF,TGCAGTGCCACCACAGGGTTCTCTCAGCCCCAGCATTTT
many,NA,18,TRBV11-3,TRBJ2-7,CASSLGGIFAPHIYEQYF,TGTGCCAGCAGCTTAGGGGGAATCTTTGCCCCTCATATCTACGAGCAGTACTTC
NA,NA,14,TRBV7-9,TRBJ2-2,CASSLAGATGELFF,TGTGCCAGCAGCTTGGCAGGAGCCACCGGGGAGCTGTTTTTT
NA,NA,12,TRBV18,TRBJ2-3,CASSESADTQYF,TGTGCCAGCTCAGAGTCGGCAGATACGCAGTATTTT
few,NA,15,TRBV12-3/TRBV12-4,TRBJ2-7,CASSPSGANSYEQYF,TGTGCCAGCAGCCCCTCCGGGGCAAACTCCTACGAGCAGTACTTC
many,TRBD2,16,TRBV7-9,TRBJ2-2,CATDRGLAGVVGELFF,TGTGCTACCGACAGGGGACTAGCGGGAGTTGTCGGGGAGCTGTTTTTT
NA,NA,12,TRBV6-5,TRBJ2-3,CASSSHSDTQYF,TGTGCCAGCAGTTCCCATTCAGATACGCAGTATTTT
NA,NA,14,TRBV5-1,TRBJ2-2,CASRRRESTGELFF,TGCGCCAGCAGGCGTAGGGAGAGCACCGGGGAGCTGTTTTTT
NA,NA,13,TRBV4-1,TRBJ2-7,CASSQDGGPEQYF,TGCGCCAGCAGCCAAGATGGTGGGCCCGAGCAGTACTTC
many,TRBD2,17,TRBV7-8,TRBJ2-1,CASSLESGGLAYNEQFF,TGTGCCAGCAGCTTAGAGAGCGGGGGGTTGGCCTACAATGAGCAGTTCTTC
NA,TRBD2,15,TRBV19,TRBJ2-1,CASSIGRGGGNEQFF,TGTGCCAGTAGTATTGGGCGGGGGGGCGGCAATGAGCAGTTCTTC